Each of the 3 T cell receptor beta chains below was sequenced from the same sample in a study of cytomegalovirus exposure and HLA in healthy donors. The primer mix had 60 Vbeta and 13 Jbeta primers. Sequencing was performed with immunoSEQ multiplex PCR; in TCRdb, only in-frame clones are kept and a portion is missing. The data contain approximately 150,000 clones, roughly 80% of them singletons. The sequenced sample was PBMCs. The receptors shown here come from a man in his thirties or forties in good health and CMV-seropositive.

CDR3 in amino acids: CASSYQGANSPLHF. CDR3 bases: TGTGCCAGCAGCTATCAGGGGGCTAATTCACCCCTCCACTTT. This chain connects TRBV7-2 to TRBJ1-6, with 8 bases identical to TRBD1. The ends lost 4 bases at V and 6 bases at J; junction bases unmatched: 2. The CDR3 consists of 14 residues. Germline loops: CDR1 SGHTA, CDR2 FQGNSA.

This clone has a single count. The gene calls are TRBV7-9 and TRBJ2-1; the D is unclear. The germline gives CDR1 SEHNR, CDR2 FQNEAQ (reference sequence). The CDR3 contains 11 residues. The V end was cut by 2 bases, the J end by 8 bases, with 4 bases between. The CDR3 sequence: CASSLTDEQFF. CDR3 coding DNA: TGTGCCAGCAGCTTAACGGATGAGCAGTTCTTC.

The rearrangement links TRBV6-6 to TRBJ1-1; D call uncertain. Germline CDR1 and CDR2: MNHNY and SVGAGI (reference sequence). Between the trimmed V and J ends, which lost 0 bases and 5 bases, there was a span of 13 bases. The CDR3 has 15 amino acids. The CDR3 protein is CASSYSKLGRTEAFF. CDR3 coding DNA: TGTGCCAGCAGTTACTCGAAGTTGGGCAGGACTGAAGCTTTCTTT.